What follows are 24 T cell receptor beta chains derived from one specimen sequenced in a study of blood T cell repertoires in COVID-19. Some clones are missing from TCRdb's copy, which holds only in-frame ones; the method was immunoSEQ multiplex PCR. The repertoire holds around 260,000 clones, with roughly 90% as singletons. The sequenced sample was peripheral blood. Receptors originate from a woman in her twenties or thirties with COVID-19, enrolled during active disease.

CDR3 bases: TGTGCCACCAGCAGAGATTTAGCGGGGATGGCCTCCTACAATGAGCAGTTCTTC. Translating it yields CATSRDLAGMASYNEQFF. The chain couples TRBV15 to TRBJ2-1; 8 bases align to TRBD2. The CDR3 extends over 18 amino acids. In germline, CDR1 is LNHNV, CDR2 YYDKDF (reference sequence). The J segment lost 0 bases and the V segment lost 0 bases, leaving 7 bases of the junction unmatched. Looking up the rest from reference TRBV15 and TRBJ2-1 gives the full variable domain: DAMVIQNPRYQVTQFGKPVTLSCSQTLNHNVMYWYQQKSSQAPKLLFHYYDKDFNNEADTPDNFQSRRPNTSFCFLDIRSPGLGDTAMYLCATSRDLAGMASYNEQFFGPGTRLTVL.

Here the CDR3 DNA reads TGCGCCAGCAGCCCAGCCGGGAGCGTAAACACCATATATTTT. Its protein product is CASSPAGSVNTIYF. The rearrangement joins TRBV5-1 to TRBJ1-3; D is undetermined. CDR3 length: 14 amino acids. Germline values: CDR1 SGHRS, CDR2 YFSETQ. V lost 4 bases, J lost 6 bases, and 14 bases lay in between.

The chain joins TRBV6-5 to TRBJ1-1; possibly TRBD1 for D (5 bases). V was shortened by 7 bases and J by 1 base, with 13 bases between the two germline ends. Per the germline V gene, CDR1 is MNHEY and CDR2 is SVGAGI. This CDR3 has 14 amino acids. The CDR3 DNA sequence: TGTGCCAGCATTCTGGGGCTAGGGAACACTGAAGCTTTCTTT. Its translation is CASILGLGNTEAFF.

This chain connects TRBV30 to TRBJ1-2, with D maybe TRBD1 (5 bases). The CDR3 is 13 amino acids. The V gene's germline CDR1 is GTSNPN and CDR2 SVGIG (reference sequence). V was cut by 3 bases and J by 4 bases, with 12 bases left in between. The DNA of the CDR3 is TGTGCCTGGAGCGCAGGGCAGCCCTATGGCTACACCTTC. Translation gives CAWSAGQPYGYTF.

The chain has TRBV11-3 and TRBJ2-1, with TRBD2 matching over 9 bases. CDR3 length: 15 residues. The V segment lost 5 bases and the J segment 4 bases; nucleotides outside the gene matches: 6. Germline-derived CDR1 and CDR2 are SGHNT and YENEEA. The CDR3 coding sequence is TGTGCCAGCAGCCCGACTAGCGGAAATTACAATGAGCAGTTCTTC. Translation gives CASSPTSGNYNEQFF.

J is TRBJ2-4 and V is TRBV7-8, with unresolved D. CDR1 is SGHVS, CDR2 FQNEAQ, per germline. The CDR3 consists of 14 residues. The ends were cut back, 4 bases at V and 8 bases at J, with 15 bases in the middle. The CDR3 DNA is TGTGCCAGCAGCTCCGGAAGGTCGAGGCACATTCAGTACTTC. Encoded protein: CASSSGRSRHIQYF.

In nucleotides, the CDR3 is TGTGCCAGCAGCATACAGGGTTGGAATCAGCCCCAGCATTTT. The encoded protein is CASSIQGWNQPQHF. J is TRBJ1-5 and V is TRBV21-1; the table's D call of TRBD1 was not tested on the DNA. TRBV21-1 is a pseudogene segment. This CDR3 spans 14 amino acids.

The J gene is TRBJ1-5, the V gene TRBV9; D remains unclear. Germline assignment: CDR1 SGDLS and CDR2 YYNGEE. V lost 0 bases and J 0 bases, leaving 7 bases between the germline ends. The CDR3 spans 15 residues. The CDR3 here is CASSVDLSSNQPQHF. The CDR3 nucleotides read TGTGCCAGCAGCGTAGATCTTTCTAGCAATCAGCCCCAGCATTTT.

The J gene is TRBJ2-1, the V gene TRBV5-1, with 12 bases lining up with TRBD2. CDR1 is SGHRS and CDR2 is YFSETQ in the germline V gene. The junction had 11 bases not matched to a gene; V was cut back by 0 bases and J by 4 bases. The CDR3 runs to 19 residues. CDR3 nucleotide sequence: TGCGCCAGCAGCTTGGGGCTAGCGGGAGGGCCGGGTAATTACAATGAGCAGTTCTTC. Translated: CASSLGLAGGPGNYNEQFF.

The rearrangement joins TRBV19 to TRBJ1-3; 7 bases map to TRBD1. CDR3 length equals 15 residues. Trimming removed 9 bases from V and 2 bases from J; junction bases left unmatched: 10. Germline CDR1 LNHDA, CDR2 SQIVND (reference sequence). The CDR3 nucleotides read TGTGCCAGCTCCGACAGGGCAATGGCTGGAAACACCATATATTTT. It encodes CASSDRAMAGNTIYF.

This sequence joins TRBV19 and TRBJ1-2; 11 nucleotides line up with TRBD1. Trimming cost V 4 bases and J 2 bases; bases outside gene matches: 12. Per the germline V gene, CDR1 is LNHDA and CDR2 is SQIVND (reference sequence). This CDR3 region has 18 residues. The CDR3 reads CASSTRGQGEFRNYGYTF. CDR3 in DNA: TGTGCCAGTAGTACGAGGGGACAGGGGGAGTTCCGGAACTATGGCTACACCTTC.

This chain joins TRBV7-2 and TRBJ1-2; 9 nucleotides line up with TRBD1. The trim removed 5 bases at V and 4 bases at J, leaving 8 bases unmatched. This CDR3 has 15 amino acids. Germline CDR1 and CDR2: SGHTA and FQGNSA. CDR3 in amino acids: CASSHGQGSSYGYTF. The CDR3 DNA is TGTGCCAGCAGCCATGGACAGGGGTCTAGCTATGGCTACACCTTC.

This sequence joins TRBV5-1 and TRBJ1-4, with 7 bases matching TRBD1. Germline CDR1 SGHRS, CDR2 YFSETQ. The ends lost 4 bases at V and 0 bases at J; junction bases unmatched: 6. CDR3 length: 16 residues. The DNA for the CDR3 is TGCGCCAGCAGCCTGACCGGGACAGCAACTAATGAAAAACTGTTTTTT. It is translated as CASSLTGTATNEKLFF.

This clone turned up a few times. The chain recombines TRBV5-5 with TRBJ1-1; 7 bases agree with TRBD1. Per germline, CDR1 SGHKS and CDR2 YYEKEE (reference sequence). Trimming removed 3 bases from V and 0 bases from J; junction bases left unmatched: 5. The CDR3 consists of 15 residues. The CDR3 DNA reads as TGTGCCAGCAGCTCGTCAGGGGGTTTGAACACTGAAGCTTTCTTT. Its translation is CASSSSGGLNTEAFF.

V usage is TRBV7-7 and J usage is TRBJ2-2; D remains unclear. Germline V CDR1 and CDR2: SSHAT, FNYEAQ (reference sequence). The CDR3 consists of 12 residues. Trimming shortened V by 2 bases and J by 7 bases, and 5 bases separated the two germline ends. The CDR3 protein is CASSLSGGELFF. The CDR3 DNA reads TGTGCCAGCAGCTTATCGGGCGGGGAGCTGTTTTTT.

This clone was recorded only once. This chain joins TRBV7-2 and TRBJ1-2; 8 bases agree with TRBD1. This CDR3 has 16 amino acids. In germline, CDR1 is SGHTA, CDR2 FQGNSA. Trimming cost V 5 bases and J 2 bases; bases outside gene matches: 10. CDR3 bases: TGTGCCAGCAGCCATGCATCGACAGGGGTGAACTATGGCTACACCTTC. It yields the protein CASSHASTGVNYGYTF.

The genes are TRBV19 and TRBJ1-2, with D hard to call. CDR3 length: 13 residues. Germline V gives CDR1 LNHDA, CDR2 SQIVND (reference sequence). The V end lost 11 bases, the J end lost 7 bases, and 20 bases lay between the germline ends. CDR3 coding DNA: TGTGCCGGAACCTCGGGATCCTCGTCTGGCTACACCTTC. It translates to CAGTSGSSSGYTF.

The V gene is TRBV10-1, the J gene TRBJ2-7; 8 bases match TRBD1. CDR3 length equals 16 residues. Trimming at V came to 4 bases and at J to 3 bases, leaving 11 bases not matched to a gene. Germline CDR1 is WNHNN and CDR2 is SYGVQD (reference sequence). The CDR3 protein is CASSGYRQGKNYEQYF. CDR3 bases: TGCGCCAGCAGTGGATACCGACAGGGGAAGAACTACGAGCAGTACTTC.

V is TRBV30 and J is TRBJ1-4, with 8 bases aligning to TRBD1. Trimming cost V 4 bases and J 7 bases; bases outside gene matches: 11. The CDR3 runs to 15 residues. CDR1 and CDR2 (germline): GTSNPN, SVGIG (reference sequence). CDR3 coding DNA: TGTGCCTGGACTCCTCGACAGGGGAAACGTGAAAAACTGTTTTTT. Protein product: CAWTPRQGKREKLFF.

CDR3 region: CASSRPPLTPGTSGRAGSYNEQFF. The CDR3 bases are TGTGCCAGCAGCCGACCGCCGTTGACTCCCGGGACTAGCGGGAGGGCCGGATCCTACAATGAGCAGTTCTTC. The chain employs TRBV7-8 and TRBJ2-1, with 16 positions matching TRBD2. This CDR3 has 24 amino acids. CDR1 SGHVS and CDR2 FQNEAQ come from the germline V gene. J was trimmed by 1 base and V by 5 bases; bases with no gene match: 23.

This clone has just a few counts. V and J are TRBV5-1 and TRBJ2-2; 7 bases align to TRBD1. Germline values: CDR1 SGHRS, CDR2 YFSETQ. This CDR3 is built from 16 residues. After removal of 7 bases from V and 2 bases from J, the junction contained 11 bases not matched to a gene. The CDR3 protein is CASSSWDSANTGELFF. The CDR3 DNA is TGCGCCAGCTCTTCTTGGGACAGCGCCAACACCGGGGAGCTGTTTTTT.

The CDR3, as DNA: TGTGCCAGCAGCCTACTTACTTTGCAGGGCGTCGGAGCTTTCTTT. Protein: CASSLLTLQGVGAFF. The J gene is TRBJ1-1, the V gene TRBV3-1 (or the pseudogene TRBV3-2), with a possible D match to TRBD1 (5 bases). CDR1 is LGHDT, CDR2 YNNKEL, per germline (reference sequence). The V end lost 4 bases, the J end lost 10 bases, and 22 bases lay between the germline ends. The CDR3 is 15 amino acids.

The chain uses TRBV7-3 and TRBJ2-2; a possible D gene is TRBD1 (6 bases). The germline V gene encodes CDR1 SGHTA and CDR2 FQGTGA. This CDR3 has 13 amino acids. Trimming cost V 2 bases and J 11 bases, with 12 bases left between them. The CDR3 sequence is CASSLFAGDELFF. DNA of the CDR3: TGTGCCAGCAGCTTATTTGCAGGGGACGAGCTGTTTTTT.

Here the CDR3 reads CASSRFLAGGSYEQYF. The CDR3 region has the DNA TGTGCCAGCAGCCGGTTCCTAGCGGGAGGCAGCTACGAGCAGTACTTC. The rearrangement uses TRBV7-6 and TRBJ2-7, with 11 bases fitting TRBD2. Germline-derived CDR1 and CDR2 are SGHVS and FNYEAQ. This CDR3 spans 16 amino acids. Trimming cost V 5 bases and J 3 bases; bases outside gene matches: 9. The full variable domain, its missing parts supplied by reference TRBV7-6 and TRBJ2-7, is GAGVSQSPRYKVTKRGQDVALRCDPISGHVSLYWYRQALGQGPEFLTYFNYEAQQDKSGLPNDRFSAERPEGSISTLTIQRTEQRDSAMYRCASSRFLAGGSYEQYFGPGTRLTVT.